The 30 T cell receptor beta chains presented below share a single source sample, sequenced in a study of T cells in pancreatic ductal adenocarcinoma. This table comes from immunoSEQ multiplex PCR, and its TCRdb copy is limited to in-frame clones, with some not included. The data contain more than 85,000 clones, nearly 95% of them singletons. The selected patients with pancreatic ductal adenocarcinoma had surgery but no neoadjuvant therapy. Sequenced material: PBMCs. These receptors all stem from a human donor with pancreatic ductal adenocarcinoma.

The chain uses TRBV4-2 and TRBJ2-7, with D perhaps matching TRBD2 (6 bases). V lost 1 base, J lost 3 bases, and 13 bases lay in between. The CDR3 is 15 amino acids. Germline CDR1 reads LGHNA; CDR2 reads YNFKEQ. The CDR3 spells CASSQVGGSDYEQYF. The DNA for the CDR3 is TGTGCCAGCAGCCAAGTAGGAGGGAGTGACTACGAGCAGTACTTC.

The chain is built from TRBV6-5 and TRBJ1-2; 7 nucleotides line up with TRBD1. The CDR3 loop spans 13 amino acids. CDR1 MNHEY and CDR2 SVGAGI come from the germline V gene. V lost 4 bases and J lost 7; bases outside the gene matches: 6. For the CDR3, the DNA is TGTGCCAGCAGTTCTAGGGGGCTTGTTGGCTACACCTTC. Its translation: CASSSRGLVGYTF.

The chain is built from TRBV20-1 and TRBJ1-5; D is unclear. From germline, CDR1 is DFQATT and CDR2 SNEGSKA (reference sequence). The V end lost 6 bases, the J end lost 4 bases, and 4 bases lay between the germline ends. CDR3 length: 10 amino acids. The CDR3 loop reads CSALNQPQHF. Written as DNA, the CDR3 is TGCAGTGCCCTGAATCAGCCCCAGCATTTT.

The rearrangement joins TRBV5-4 to TRBJ2-5; TRBD1 might be the D (5 bases). V was cut by 4 bases and J by 0 bases, with 10 bases left in between. The germline V gene encodes CDR1 SGHNT and CDR2 YYREEE (reference sequence). The CDR3 is 14 amino acids. In DNA, the CDR3 is TGTGCCAGCAGCCGGACACCGTACCAAGAGACCCAGTACTTC. Amino acid sequence: CASSRTPYQETQYF.

This clone was detected only once. The genes are TRBV7-9 and TRBJ2-3; TRBD2 agrees at 9 bases. CDR1 and CDR2 (germline): SEHNR, FQNEAQ (reference sequence). V dropped 2 bases and J dropped 0; count of bases not matched to a gene: 12. The CDR3 is 19 residues long. Here the CDR3 reads CASSLPAVGLAMSTDTQYF. The CDR3 DNA follows: TGTGCCAGCAGCTTACCTGCTGTGGGACTAGCTATGAGCACAGATACGCAGTATTTT.

The rearrangement joins TRBV21-1 to TRBJ1-2. TRBV21-1 is a pseudogene segment. This CDR3 is built from 14 residues. CDR3 DNA sequence: TGTGCCAGCAGCAAAGAGGCGGAATACTATGGCTACACCTTC. Translated, it gives CASSKEAEYYGYTF.

This rearrangement joins TRBV6-5 to TRBJ2-7; a weak D match, TRBD1 (6 bases). The CDR3 consists of 15 residues. Per the germline V gene, CDR1 is MNHEY and CDR2 is SVGAGI. Trimming pared 2 bases from V and 1 base from J, leaving 12 bases between. CDR3 sequence (DNA): TGTGCCAGCAGTTACAACCGGGACACATCCTACGAGCAGTACTTC. Translating it yields CASSYNRDTSYEQYF.

The V and J genes are TRBV2 and TRBJ1-2; D is perhaps TRBD1 (6 bases). The length of the CDR3 is 16 residues. The germline gives CDR1 SNHLY, CDR2 FYNNEI. V was trimmed by 4 bases and J by 5 bases, leaving 20 bases between them. In DNA, the CDR3 is TGTGCCAGCAGTGTCCCCCCGGGAGGGACAAGGTATGGCTACACCTTC. The encoded protein is CASSVPPGGTRYGYTF.

The CDR3 bases are TGCGCCAGCAGCTCCGGGACTACCGCAACAGATACGCAGTATTTT. The encoded protein is CASSSGTTATDTQYF. J is TRBJ2-3 and V is TRBV5-1, with 7 bases that match TRBD2. Germline V gene lookup returns CDR1 SGHRS and CDR2 YFSETQ. V was pared by 3 bases and J by 3 bases, with 7 bases of the junction left unmatched. CDR3 length: 15 residues.

This clone occurred once. This chain links TRBV15 with TRBJ2-7, with unresolved D. The germline CDR1 and CDR2 sequences are LNHNV and YYDKDF (reference sequence). Deletions cut 0 bases from V and 1 base from J, with 10 bases between. CDR3 size: 15 residues. The chain's CDR3 is CATSRDYQESYEQYF. CDR3 in DNA: TGTGCCACCAGCAGAGATTACCAGGAATCCTACGAGCAGTACTTC.

The chain has TRBV30 and TRBJ1-2; D possibly corresponds to TRBD1 (6 bases). This CDR3 has 14 amino acids. The V and J ends lost 4 bases and 1 base respectively, with 13 bases between them. Germline V gene sequence: CDR1 GTSNPN, CDR2 SVGIG (reference sequence). The CDR3 DNA sequence: TGTGCCTGGACCGGACAGCCTTTTAACTATGGCTACACCTTC. Translating gives CAWTGQPFNYGYTF.

The chain combines TRBV7-2 with TRBJ1-5; 7 positions match TRBD1. Germline V CDR1 and CDR2: SGHTA, FQGNSA. This CDR3 is built from 17 residues. Germline trimming cut 5 bases from V and 0 bases from J; bases unmatched to any gene: 10. As DNA, the CDR3 is TGTGCCAGCAGCCCGGACAGGCTGGGGAATAGCAATCAGCCCCAGCATTTT. Translated, it gives CASSPDRLGNSNQPQHF.

DNA of the CDR3: TGTGCCAGCAGCTTAAGTTGGACTAGCCGGATGGAGACCCAGTACTTC. It is translated as CASSLSWTSRMETQYF. This chain joins TRBV7-9 and TRBJ2-5, with TRBD2 identical over 8 bases. The V gene end was trimmed by 2 bases and the J gene end by 5 bases; junction bases not matched to a gene: 10. The CDR3 sequence is 16 residues long. CDR1 and CDR2 from the germline V gene are SEHNR and FQNEAQ (reference sequence).

This chain links TRBV25-1 with TRBJ2-1, with 9 nucleotides matching TRBD1. The CDR3 totals 14 residues. Per the germline V gene, CDR1 is MGHDK and CDR2 is SYGVNS. The CDR3 here is CASQGAWVKGEQFF. CDR3 in DNA: TGTGCATCACAGGGGGCATGGGTTAAAGGGGAGCAGTTCTTC.

The V and J genes are TRBV5-1 and TRBJ2-7; 7 bases agree with TRBD1. CDR1 and CDR2 from the germline V gene are SGHRS and YFSETQ. The CDR3 length is 13 residues. The ends lost 5 bases at V and 4 bases at J; junction bases unmatched: 6. CDR3 bases: TGCGCCAGCAGTCCCGGGACAGAGTACGAGCAGTACTTC. It specifies CASSPGTEYEQYF.

This chain uses TRBV6-5 with TRBJ1-2, with D possibly matching TRBD1 (6 bases). The CDR3 spans 15 residues. Trimming stripped 2 bases from V and 5 bases from J, with 15 bases between. Germline CDR1 is MNHEY and CDR2 is SVGAGI. In nucleotides, the CDR3 is TGTGCCAGCAGTTACGGATCCGGGACATATTATGGCTACACCTTC. It is translated as CASSYGSGTYYGYTF.

The chain combines TRBV19 with TRBJ2-2; 13 bases map to TRBD2. Unmatched junction bases numbered 2, after V lost 4 bases and J lost 0 bases. The germline V gene has CDR1 LNHDA and CDR2 SQIVND (reference sequence). CDR3 size: 17 residues. This CDR3 is CASSTGTSGTNTGELFF. The CDR3, as DNA: TGTGCCAGTAGTACCGGGACTAGCGGGACGAACACCGGGGAGCTGTTTTTT.

The V gene is TRBV6-5, the J gene TRBJ2-5; 9 nucleotides align to TRBD2. CDR3 length: 14 residues. The ends lost 4 bases at V and 3 bases at J; junction bases unmatched: 3. Germline-derived CDR1 and CDR2 are MNHEY and SVGAGI. CDR3 protein: CASSSTSGEETQYF. For the CDR3, the DNA is TGTGCCAGCAGTTCGACTAGCGGAGAAGAGACCCAGTACTTC.

The rearrangement uses TRBV28 and TRBJ2-7, with 13 bases matching TRBD2. Germline lookup yields CDR1 MDHEN and CDR2 SYDVKM. The V gene end was trimmed by 8 bases and the J gene end by 5 bases; junction bases not matched to a gene: 9. The CDR3 sequence is 15 residues long. The CDR3 here is CASHPGTSGMDEQYF. Written as DNA, the CDR3 is TGTGCCAGCCATCCGGGGACTAGCGGGATGGACGAGCAGTACTTC.

With respect to this clone: One end of the junction fails to match germline, which may point to a read error. The genes are TRBV7-7 and TRBJ2-7, with 7 bases matching TRBD2. Germline values: CDR1 SSHAT, CDR2 FNYEAQ (reference sequence). CDR3 length: 13 amino acids. The CDR3 spells CASSTGLNYEQYF. CDR3 bases: TGTGCTAGCAGCACGGGACTAAACTACGAGCAGTACTTC.

The chain couples TRBV4-2 to TRBJ2-2; no clear D. The germline CDR1 and CDR2 sequences are LGHNA and YNFKEQ. The CDR3 loop spans 14 amino acids. V lost 0 bases and J 1 base, leaving 3 bases between the germline ends. The CDR3 DNA sequence: TGTGCCAGCAGCCAAGACTGGAACACCGGGGAGCTGTTTTTT. This translates into CASSQDWNTGELFF.

The chain carries TRBV18 and TRBJ2-3; 10 bases are a match to TRBD1. V shed 2 bases, J shed 5 bases, and the junction held 7 bases outside the gene matches. CDR1 and CDR2 (germline): KGHSH, LQKENI. This CDR3 region has 16 residues. This chain's CDR3 is CASSPVRTGGGDTQYF. The CDR3 DNA sequence: TGTGCCAGCTCACCAGTCCGGACAGGGGGAGGAGATACGCAGTATTTT.

The rearrangement links TRBV19 to TRBJ1-1, with D perhaps matching TRBD1 (6 bases). CDR1 and CDR2 from the germline V gene are LNHDA and SQIVND (reference sequence). The CDR3 loop spans 14 amino acids. V was trimmed by 7 bases and J by 8 bases, leaving 20 bases between them. The CDR3 DNA reads TGTGCCAGTAAATCAAAGACAGGCTCGGCAGAAGCTTTCTTT. It yields the protein CASKSKTGSAEAFF. The whole variable domain, filled in from reference TRBV19 and TRBJ1-1, reads DGGITQSPKYLFRKEGQNVTLSCEQNLNHDAMYWYRQDPGQGLRLIYYSQIVNDFQKGDIAEGYSVSREKKESFPLTVTSAQKNPTAFYLCASKSKTGSAEAFFGQGTRLTVV.

The chain is built from TRBV10-3 and TRBJ2-3; perhaps TRBD2 as D (6 bases). Trimming removed 9 bases at V and 2 bases at J, with 12 bases between. The CDR3 spans 13 residues. CDR1 is ENHRY, CDR2 SYGVKD, per germline. The CDR3 reads CAIGSGLTDTQYF. CDR3 coding DNA: TGTGCCATAGGAAGCGGGCTCACAGATACGCAGTATTTT.

The V gene is TRBV9, the J gene TRBJ2-3, with a possible D match to TRBD2 (5 bases). This CDR3 has 16 amino acids. Germline V lookup: CDR1 SGDLS, CDR2 YYNGEE. V was clipped by 1 base and J by 0 bases, with 12 bases between them. The CDR3 nucleotides are TGTGCCAGCAGCGTACGTTCGGACTCAAGCACAGATACGCAGTATTTT. Translated, it gives CASSVRSDSSTDTQYF.

This chain connects TRBV5-1 to TRBJ2-2; no firm D call. Looked up from germline, CDR1 is SGHRS and CDR2 is YFSETQ. The CDR3 covers 13 residues. V lost 0 bases and J 7 bases, leaving 7 bases between the germline ends. The DNA of the CDR3 is TGCGCCAGCAGCTTGGCCCCGGGCGGGGAGCTGTTTTTT. The encoded protein is CASSLAPGGELFF.

For the CDR3, the DNA is TGCGCCAGCAGCTTTAAGGGGACTAGTGGTACCGGGGAGCTGTTTTTT. This gives the protein CASSFKGTSGTGELFF. The rearrangement links TRBV4-3 to TRBJ2-2, with 8 bases aligning to TRBD2. The ends lost 5 bases at V and 5 bases at J; junction bases unmatched: 10. The CDR3 covers 16 residues. Germline CDR1 is LGHNA and CDR2 is YSLEER.

The chain has TRBV11-2 and TRBJ1-2; no clear D gene. Germline loops: CDR1 SGHAT, CDR2 FQNNGV. This CDR3 spans 14 amino acids. With 5 bases removed from V and 2 bases from J, the gap between germline ends came to 12 bases. The CDR3: CASSPTGLNYGYTF. The CDR3 DNA reads as TGTGCCAGCAGCCCCACGGGGTTAAACTATGGCTACACCTTC.

The chain links TRBV5-1 to TRBJ2-2; D remains ambiguous. The germline V gene has CDR1 SGHRS and CDR2 YFSETQ. V lost 2 bases and J 0 bases, leaving 11 bases between the germline ends. The CDR3 totals 16 residues. CDR3 DNA sequence: TGCGCCAGCAGCTTTTCCGCGGTCACGAACACCGGGGAGCTGTTTTTT. Translating gives CASSFSAVTNTGELFF.

This clone was observed once. The CDR3 sequence is CAISESRETREQYF. CDR3 sequence (DNA): TGTGCCATCAGTGAGTCCAGGGAAACGAGGGAGCAGTACTTC. V gene TRBV10-3 combines with J gene TRBJ2-7, with D maybe TRBD1 (5 bases). V lost 0 bases, J lost 7 bases, and 13 bases lay in between. The CDR3 has 14 residues. Germline V gives CDR1 ENHRY, CDR2 SYGVKD.